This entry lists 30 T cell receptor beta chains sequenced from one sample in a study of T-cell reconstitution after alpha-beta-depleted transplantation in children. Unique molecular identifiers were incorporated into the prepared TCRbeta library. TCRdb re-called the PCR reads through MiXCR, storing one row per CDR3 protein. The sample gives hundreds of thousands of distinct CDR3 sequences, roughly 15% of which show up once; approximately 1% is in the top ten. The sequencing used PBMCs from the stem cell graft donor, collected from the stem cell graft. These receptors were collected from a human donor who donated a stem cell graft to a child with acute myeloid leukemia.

The CDR3 DNA is TGCGCCAGCAGCCCTCTATTGGCGGGGGGAGAGACCCAGTACTTC. This encodes CASSPLLAGGETQYF. V is TRBV5-1 and J is TRBJ2-5; 8 nucleotides line up with TRBD2. The CDR3 has 15 amino acids. J lost 4 bases, V lost 4 bases, and 9 bases had no gene match. Looked up from germline, CDR1 is SGHRS and CDR2 is YFSETQ.

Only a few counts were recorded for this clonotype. In nucleotides, the CDR3 is TGTGCCACCAGCAGGGGACAGGGGCAGGGCACAGATACGCAGTATTTT. It codes for CATSRGQGQGTDTQYF. The rearrangement uses TRBV15 and TRBJ2-3; 10 bases map to TRBD1. Germline V gene lookup returns CDR1 LNHNV and CDR2 YYDKDF (reference sequence). This CDR3 has 16 residues. V was pared by 3 bases and J by 1 base, with 4 bases of the junction left unmatched.

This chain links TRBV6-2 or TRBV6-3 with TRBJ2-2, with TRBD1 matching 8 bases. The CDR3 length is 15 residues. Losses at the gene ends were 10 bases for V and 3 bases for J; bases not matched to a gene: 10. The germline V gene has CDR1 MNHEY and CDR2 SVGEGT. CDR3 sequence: CAITGTGHYTGELFF. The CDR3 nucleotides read TGTGCCATCACCGGGACAGGACATTACACCGGGGAGCTGTTTTTT.

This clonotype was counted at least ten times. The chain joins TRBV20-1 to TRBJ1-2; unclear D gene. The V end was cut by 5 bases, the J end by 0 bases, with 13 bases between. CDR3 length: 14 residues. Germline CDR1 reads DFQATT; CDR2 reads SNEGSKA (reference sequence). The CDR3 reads CSAPRELSNYGYTF. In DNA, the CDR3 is TGCAGTGCTCCGCGTGAGTTATCTAACTATGGCTACACCTTC.

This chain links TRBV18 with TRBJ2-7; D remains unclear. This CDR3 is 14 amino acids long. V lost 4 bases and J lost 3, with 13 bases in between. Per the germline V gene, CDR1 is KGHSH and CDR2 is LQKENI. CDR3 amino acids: CASSQKTVSYEQYF. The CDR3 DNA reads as TGTGCCAGCTCACAAAAGACGGTGAGCTACGAGCAGTACTTC.

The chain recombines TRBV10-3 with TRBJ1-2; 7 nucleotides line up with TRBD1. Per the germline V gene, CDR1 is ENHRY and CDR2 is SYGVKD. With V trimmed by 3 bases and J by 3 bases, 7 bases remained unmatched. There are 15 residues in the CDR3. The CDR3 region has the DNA TGTGCCATCAGTGAACGAACGACAGGGTACTATGGCTACACCTTC. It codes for CAISERTTGYYGYTF.

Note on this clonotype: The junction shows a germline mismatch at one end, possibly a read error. Here the CDR3 DNA reads TGTTCCTGGATTAACGACAGGTTATATGGCTACACCTTC. Its protein is CSWINDRLYGYTF. The chain links TRBV30 to TRBJ1-2; D possibly corresponds to TRBD1 (6 bases). Germline CDR1 is GTSNPN and CDR2 is SVGIG (reference sequence). The length of the CDR3 is 13 residues.

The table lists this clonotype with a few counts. CDR3 sequence (DNA): TGCAGTGCTAGGTTCGGGACAGAGACCCAGTACTTC. It is translated as CSARFGTETQYF. The chain combines TRBV20-1 with TRBJ2-5, with D perhaps matching TRBD1 or TRBD2 (5 bases each). The CDR3 totals 12 residues. V shed 3 bases and J shed 4 bases, with 9 bases lying between them. Germline-derived CDR1 and CDR2 are DFQATT and SNEGSKA (reference sequence).

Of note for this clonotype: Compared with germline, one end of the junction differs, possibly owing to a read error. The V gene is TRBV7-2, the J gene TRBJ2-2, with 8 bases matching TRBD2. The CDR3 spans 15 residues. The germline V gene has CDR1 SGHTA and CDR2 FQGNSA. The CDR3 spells CASSSGSGNIGELFF. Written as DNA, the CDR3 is TGTGCCAGCAGCTCCGGTAGCGGGAACATCGGGGAGCTGTTTTTT.

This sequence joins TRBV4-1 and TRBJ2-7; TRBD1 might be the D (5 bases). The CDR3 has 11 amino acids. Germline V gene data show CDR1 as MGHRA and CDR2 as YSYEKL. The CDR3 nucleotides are TGCGCAGGCGACAGTTTCTACGAGCAGTACGTC. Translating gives CAGDSFYEQYV.

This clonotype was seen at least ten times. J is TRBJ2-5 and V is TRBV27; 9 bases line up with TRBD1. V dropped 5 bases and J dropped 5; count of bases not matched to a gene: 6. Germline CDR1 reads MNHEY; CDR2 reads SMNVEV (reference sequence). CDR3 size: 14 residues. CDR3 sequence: CASSRAGTGETQYF. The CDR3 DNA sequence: TGTGCCAGCAGTAGAGCCGGGACAGGGGAGACCCAGTACTTC.

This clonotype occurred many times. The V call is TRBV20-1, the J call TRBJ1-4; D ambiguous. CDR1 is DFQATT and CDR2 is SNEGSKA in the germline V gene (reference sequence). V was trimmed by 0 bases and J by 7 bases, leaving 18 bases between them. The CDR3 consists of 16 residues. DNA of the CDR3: TGCAGTGCTAGAGATGCGAGACGGGCCCTGGGTGAAAAACTGTTTTTT. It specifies CSARDARRALGEKLFF.

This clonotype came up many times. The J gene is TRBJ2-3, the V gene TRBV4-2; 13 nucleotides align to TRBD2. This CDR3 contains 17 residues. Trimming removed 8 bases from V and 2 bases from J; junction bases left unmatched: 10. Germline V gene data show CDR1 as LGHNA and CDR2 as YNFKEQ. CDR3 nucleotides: TGTGCCAGCCGCAAGACTAGCGGGGGGCAGTACACAGATACGCAGTATTTT. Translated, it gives CASRKTSGGQYTDTQYF.

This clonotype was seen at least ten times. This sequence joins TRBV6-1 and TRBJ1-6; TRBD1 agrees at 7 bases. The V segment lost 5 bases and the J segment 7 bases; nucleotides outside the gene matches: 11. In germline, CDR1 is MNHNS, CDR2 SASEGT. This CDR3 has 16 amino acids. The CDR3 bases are TGTGCCAGCAGTCTAAGGGAGACAGGGAGAAATTCACCCCTCCACTTT. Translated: CASSLRETGRNSPLHF.

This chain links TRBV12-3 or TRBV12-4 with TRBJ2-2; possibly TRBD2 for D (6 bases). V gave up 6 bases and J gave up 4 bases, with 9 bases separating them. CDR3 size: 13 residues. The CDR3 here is CASRQTSTGELFF. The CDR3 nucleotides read TGTGCCAGCAGGCAGACTAGCACCGGGGAGCTGTTTTTT.

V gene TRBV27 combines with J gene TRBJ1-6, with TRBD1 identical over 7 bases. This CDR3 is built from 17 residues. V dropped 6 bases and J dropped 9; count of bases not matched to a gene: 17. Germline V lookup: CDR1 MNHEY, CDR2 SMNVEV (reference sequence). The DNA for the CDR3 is TGTGCCAGCAGAACCGACAGGGAGAAACTCCCTTGTTCACCCCTCCACTTT. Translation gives CASRTDREKLPCSPLHF.

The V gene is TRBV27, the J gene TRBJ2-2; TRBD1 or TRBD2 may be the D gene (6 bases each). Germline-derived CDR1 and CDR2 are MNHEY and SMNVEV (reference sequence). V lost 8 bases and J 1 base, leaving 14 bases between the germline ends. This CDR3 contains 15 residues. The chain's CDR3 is CASGQEGENTGELFF. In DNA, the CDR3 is TGTGCCAGCGGGCAGGAGGGGGAGAACACCGGGGAGCTGTTTTTT.

The CDR3 coding sequence is TGTGCCAGCAGCTTAAACAGGAGGAGGACTGAAGCTTTCTTT. Protein sequence: CASSLNRRRTEAFF. V usage is TRBV11-1 and J usage is TRBJ1-1, with D maybe TRBD1 (5 bases). Between the trimmed V and J ends, which lost 2 bases and 5 bases, there was a span of 12 bases. This CDR3 comprises 14 residues. The germline V gene encodes CDR1 SGHAT and CDR2 FQDESV (reference sequence).

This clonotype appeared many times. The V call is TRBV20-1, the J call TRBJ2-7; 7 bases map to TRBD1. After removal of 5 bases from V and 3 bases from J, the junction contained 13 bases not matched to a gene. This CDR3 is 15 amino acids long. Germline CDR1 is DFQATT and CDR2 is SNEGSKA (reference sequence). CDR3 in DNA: TGCAGTGCTGGAGCCGGGACAGTCACCTTCTACGAGCAGTACTTC. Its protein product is CSAGAGTVTFYEQYF.

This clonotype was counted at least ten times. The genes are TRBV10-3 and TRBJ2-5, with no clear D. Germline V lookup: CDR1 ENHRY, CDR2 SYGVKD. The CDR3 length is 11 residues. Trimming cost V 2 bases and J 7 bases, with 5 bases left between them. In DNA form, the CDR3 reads TGTGCCATCAGTGAGGGTTGGACCCAGTACTTC. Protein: CAISEGWTQYF.

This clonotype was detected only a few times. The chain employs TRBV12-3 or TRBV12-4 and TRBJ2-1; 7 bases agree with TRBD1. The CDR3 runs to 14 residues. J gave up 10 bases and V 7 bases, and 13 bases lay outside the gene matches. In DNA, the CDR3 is TGTGCCAGCAATCGACAGGGTGAGGGGTGGGAGCAGTTCTTC. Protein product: CASNRQGEGWEQFF.

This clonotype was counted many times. Written as DNA, the CDR3 is TGCAGTGCGGATCCGGGACAGGACTATGGCTACACCTTC. Its protein is CSADPGQDYGYTF. The V call is TRBV20-1, the J call TRBJ1-2; 8 bases match TRBD1. Germline CDR1 reads DFQATT; CDR2 reads SNEGSKA (reference sequence). The CDR3 is made up of 13 amino acids. J gave up 3 bases and V 6 bases, and 6 bases lay outside the gene matches.

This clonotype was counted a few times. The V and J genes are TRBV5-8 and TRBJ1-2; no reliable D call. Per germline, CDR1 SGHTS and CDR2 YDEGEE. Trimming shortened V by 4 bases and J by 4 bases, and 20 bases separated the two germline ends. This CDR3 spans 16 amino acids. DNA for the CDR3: TGTGCCAGCAGCCACTCCGTCGGGATCCGAACCTATGGCTACACCTTC. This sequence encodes CASSHSVGIRTYGYTF.

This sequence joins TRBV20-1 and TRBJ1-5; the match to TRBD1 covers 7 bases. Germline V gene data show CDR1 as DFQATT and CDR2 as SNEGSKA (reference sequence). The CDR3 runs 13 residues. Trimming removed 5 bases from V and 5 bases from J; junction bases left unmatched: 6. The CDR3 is CSAPDRSDQPQHF. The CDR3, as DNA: TGCAGTGCTCCGGACAGGTCAGATCAGCCCCAGCATTTT.

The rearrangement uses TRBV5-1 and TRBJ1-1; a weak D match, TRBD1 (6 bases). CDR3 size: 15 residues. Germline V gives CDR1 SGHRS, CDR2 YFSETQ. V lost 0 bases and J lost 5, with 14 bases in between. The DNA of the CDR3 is TGCGCCAGCAGCTTGGATGTCAGGGGATTTACTGAAGCTTTCTTT. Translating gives CASSLDVRGFTEAFF.

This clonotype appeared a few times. DNA for the CDR3: TGTGCCATCGCGACAGGGGTAGGGGCCCATTCACCCCTCCACTTT. Protein product: CAIATGVGAHSPLHF. V is TRBV6-1 and J is TRBJ1-6; 8 positions agree with TRBD1. Germline CDR1 MNHNS, CDR2 SASEGT. The junction had 13 bases not matched to a gene; V was cut back by 10 bases and J by 8 bases. The CDR3 loop spans 15 amino acids.

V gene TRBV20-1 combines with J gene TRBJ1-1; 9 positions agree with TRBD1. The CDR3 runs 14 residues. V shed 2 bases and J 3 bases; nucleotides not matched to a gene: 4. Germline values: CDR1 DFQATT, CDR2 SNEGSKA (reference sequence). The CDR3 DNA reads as TGCAGTGCTAGATCCACAGGGGGCGACACTGAAGCTTTCTTT. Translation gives CSARSTGGDTEAFF.

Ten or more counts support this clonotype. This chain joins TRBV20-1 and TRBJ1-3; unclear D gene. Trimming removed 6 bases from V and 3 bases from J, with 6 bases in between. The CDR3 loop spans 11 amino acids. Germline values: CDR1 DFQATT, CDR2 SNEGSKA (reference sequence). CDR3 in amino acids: CSARIGNTIYF. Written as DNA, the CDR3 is TGCAGTGCAAGGATTGGAAACACCATATATTTT.

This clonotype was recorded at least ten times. The CDR3 DNA follows: TGCAGTGCTAGCCAGGGGACCAATTCACCCCTCCACTTT. Its translation is CSASQGTNSPLHF. The V and J genes are TRBV20-1 and TRBJ1-6; tentative D call: TRBD1 (6 bases). Germline V gene sequence: CDR1 DFQATT, CDR2 SNEGSKA (reference sequence). The CDR3 loop spans 13 amino acids. Trimming removed 3 bases from V and 7 bases from J, with 10 bases in between.

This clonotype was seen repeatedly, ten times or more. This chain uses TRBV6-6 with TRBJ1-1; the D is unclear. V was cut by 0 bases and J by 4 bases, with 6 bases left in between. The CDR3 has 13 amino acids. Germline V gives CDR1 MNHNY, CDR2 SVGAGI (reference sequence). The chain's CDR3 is CASSYSSSTEAFF. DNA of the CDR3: TGTGCCAGCAGTTACTCGAGCAGCACTGAAGCTTTCTTT.